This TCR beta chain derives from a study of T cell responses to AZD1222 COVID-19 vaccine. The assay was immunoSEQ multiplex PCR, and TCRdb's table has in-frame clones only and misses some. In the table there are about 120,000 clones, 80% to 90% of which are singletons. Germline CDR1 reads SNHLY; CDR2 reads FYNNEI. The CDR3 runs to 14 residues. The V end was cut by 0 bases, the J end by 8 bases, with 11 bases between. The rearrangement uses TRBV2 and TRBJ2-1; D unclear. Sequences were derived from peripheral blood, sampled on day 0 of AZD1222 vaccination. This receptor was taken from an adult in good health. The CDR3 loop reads CASSEAGSRYEQFF. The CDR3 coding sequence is TGTGCCAGCAGTGAAGCGGGCTCACGTTATGAGCAGTTCTTC.